Listed below are T cell receptor beta chains from one sample, sequenced in a study of blood T cells in healthy people across ages. TCRdb called the 5' RACE reads again in MiXCR, with one record for every CDR3 protein. The sample records about 1.4 million distinct CDR3 sequences, 55% to 75% being singletons. The sample comprised blood. The receptor set was obtained from a man between 18 and 35 years old in good health. Each CDR3 is given with its conserved first and last residue. Fields, in order: CDR3 DNA, CDR3 protein, D gene, clone size, J gene, V gene. A D gene is named only where the DNA matches it firmly. Clone size is shown for a subset of rows, as once, few, many or a class of expanded clone.

TGCAGTGCTAGAGCACCGGGTCTTAACTCCTACGAGCAGTACTTC CSARAPGLNSYEQYF NA NA TRBJ2-7 TRBV20-1
TGTGCCAGCAGTTACCCGGGACAGAAAAAAAACATTCAGTACTTC CASSYPGQKKNIQYF TRBD1 NA TRBJ2-4 TRBV6-5
TGCAGTGCTAGGCGCGGGACTAGATACACAGATACGCAGTATTTT CSARRGTRYTDTQYF TRBD2 NA TRBJ2-3 TRBV20-1
TGCGCCAGCAGCCCCCCCGGACAGGAAAAGCAGTACTTC CASSPPGQEKQYF TRBD1 NA TRBJ2-5 TRBV5-1
TGCGCCAGCAGCCCCATCTACGGGAGGGCCATCACCGGGGAGCTGTTTTTT CASSPIYGRAITGELFF TRBD2 NA TRBJ2-2 TRBV4-1
TGCAGTGCTAGTCAGAGCTCTGAAGCTTTCTTT CSASQSSEAFF NA few TRBJ1-1 TRBV20-1
TGTGCCAGCAGTTATGGCGGGACAGGGTCTTCTACTGAAGCTTTCTTT CASSYGGTGSSTEAFF TRBD1 few TRBJ1-1 TRBV6-2/TRBV6-3
TGTGCCAGCAGCCGGACAGATAAACCCGGAGGATATGGCTACACCTTC CASSRTDKPGGYGYTF NA few TRBJ1-2 TRBV6-5
TGTGCCAGCAGTTCGTCACACAGGGGTCCGAACACTGAAGCTTTCTTT CASSSSHRGPNTEAFF TRBD1 NA TRBJ1-1 TRBV12-3/TRBV12-4
TGCGCCAGCAGCCAAGAGTTAAGGGTTTACAATGAGCAGTACTTC CASSQELRVYNEQYF NA NA TRBJ2-7 TRBV4-3
TGTGCCTGGAGTTTCGGACGGGGAAATGAAAAACTGTTTTTT CAWSFGRGNEKLFF NA NA TRBJ1-4 TRBV30
TGCAGCGTTGAAGACCAAAGGACTAGCGGGAGACCCTACGAGCAGTACTTC CSVEDQRTSGRPYEQYF TRBD2 NA TRBJ2-7 TRBV29-1